This T cell receptor beta chain comes out of a study of blood T cells in healthy people across ages. Study outcomes and limitations: Naive T cell percentage strongly correlated with TCR beta diversity.

Primed by a sample-barcoded 5' primer and a J-beta primer mix, a second PCR proceeded for 7 to 11 cycles. Tagging of each cDNA molecule was performed by a template-switch adaptor with 12 random nucleotides. TCRdb re-derived calls from the 5' RACE reads in MiXCR, one entry per CDR3 protein. This table has 800,000 to 900,000 distinct CDR3 sequences, around 62% appearing once. Researchers isolated at least 7 million PBMCs per sample. The total RNA that was extracted per sample amounted to at least 6 micrograms. To note about this clonotype: Antigen unknown.

Germline CDR1 and CDR2: SGHTA and FQGNSA. CDR3 length: 18 residues. V was trimmed by 0 bases and J by 3 bases, leaving 21 bases between them. The sample taken for sequencing was blood. This chain joins TRBV7-2 and TRBJ2-7; unclear D gene. This TCR derives from a man aged 30-40 years in good health. Here the CDR3 reads CASSLAPLDTLVYYEQYF. CDR3 bases: TGTGCCAGCAGCTTAGCGCCCCTCGACACCCTCGTCTACTACGAGCAGTACTTC.